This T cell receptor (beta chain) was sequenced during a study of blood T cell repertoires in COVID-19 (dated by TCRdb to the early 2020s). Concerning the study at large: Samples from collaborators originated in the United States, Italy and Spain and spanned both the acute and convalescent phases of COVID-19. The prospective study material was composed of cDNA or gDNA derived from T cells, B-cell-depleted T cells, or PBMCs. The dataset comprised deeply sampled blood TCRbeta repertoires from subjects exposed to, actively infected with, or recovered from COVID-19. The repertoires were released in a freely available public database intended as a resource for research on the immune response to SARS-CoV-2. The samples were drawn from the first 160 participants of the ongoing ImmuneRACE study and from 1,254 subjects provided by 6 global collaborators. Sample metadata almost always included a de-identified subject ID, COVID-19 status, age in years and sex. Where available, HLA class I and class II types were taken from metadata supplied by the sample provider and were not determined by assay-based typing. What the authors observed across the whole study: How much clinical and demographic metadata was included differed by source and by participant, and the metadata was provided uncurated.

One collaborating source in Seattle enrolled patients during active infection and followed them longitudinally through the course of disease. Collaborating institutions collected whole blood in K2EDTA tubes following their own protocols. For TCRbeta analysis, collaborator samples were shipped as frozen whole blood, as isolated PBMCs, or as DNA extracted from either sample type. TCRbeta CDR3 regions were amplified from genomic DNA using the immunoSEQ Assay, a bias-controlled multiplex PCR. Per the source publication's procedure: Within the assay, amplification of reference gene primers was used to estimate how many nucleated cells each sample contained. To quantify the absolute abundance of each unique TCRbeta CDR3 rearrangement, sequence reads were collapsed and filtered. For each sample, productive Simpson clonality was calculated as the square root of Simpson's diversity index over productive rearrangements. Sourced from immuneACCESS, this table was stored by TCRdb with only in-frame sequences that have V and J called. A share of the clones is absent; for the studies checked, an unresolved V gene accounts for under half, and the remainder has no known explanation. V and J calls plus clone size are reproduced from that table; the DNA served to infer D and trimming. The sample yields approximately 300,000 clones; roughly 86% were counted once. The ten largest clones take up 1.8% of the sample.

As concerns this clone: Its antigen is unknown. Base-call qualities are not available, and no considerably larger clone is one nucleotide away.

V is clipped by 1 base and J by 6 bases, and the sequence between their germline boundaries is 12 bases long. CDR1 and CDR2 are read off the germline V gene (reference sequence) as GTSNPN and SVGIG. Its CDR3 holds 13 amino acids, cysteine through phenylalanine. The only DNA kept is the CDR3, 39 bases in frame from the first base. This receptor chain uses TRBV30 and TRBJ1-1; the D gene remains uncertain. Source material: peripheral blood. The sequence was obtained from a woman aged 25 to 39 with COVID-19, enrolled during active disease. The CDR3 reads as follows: CAWSGRELAEAFF. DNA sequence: TGTGCCTGGAGTGGAAGGGAGTTGGCTGAAGCTTTCTTT.